This T cell receptor (beta chain) was retrieved from a study of identical twins. Study-level results: The authors noted that invariant MAIT and iNKT cells could partly confound zero-insertion analyses.

This CDR3 has 14 residues. CDR1 and CDR2 (germline): MDHEN, SYDVKM. The junction had 7 bases not matched to a gene; V was cut back by 4 bases and J by 8 bases. This clonotype was picked up a small number of times. The antigen remains undetermined. TCRdb fed the 5' RACE reads into MiXCR, producing one record per CDR3 protein. The data show under 900,000 distinct CDR3 sequences, roughly 12% seen once. These data also featured in a second study, about yellow fever vaccine responses in identical twins.

The chain recombines TRBV28 with TRBJ1-4, with 7 nucleotides matching TRBD1. The specimen was PBMCs. The clonotype was recovered from a woman younger than 35 in good health. The CDR3 reads CASSSGQAREKLFF. CDR3 bases: TGTGCCAGCAGTTCCGGACAGGCCCGGGAAAAACTGTTTTTT.